This TCR beta chain was sequenced during a study of sequential checkpoint blockade in melanoma. Study as a whole: Each arm's sequence ended with maintenance nivolumab.

The treatment was: randomized to nivolumab then ipilimumab (arm A) or the reverse (arm B). Patients had received no earlier DNA-damaging chemotherapy. V lost 6 bases, J lost 0 bases, and 14 bases lay in between. From germline, CDR1 is SGDLS and CDR2 YYNGEE. This CDR3 is 15 amino acids long. The protocol was immunoSEQ multiplex PCR, while the TCRdb copy is restricted to in-frame clones and leaves out a portion. The table records fewer than 45,000 clones, roughly 85% of them present only once. The rearrangement uses TRBV9 and TRBJ2-3; D is unresolved. Sequences were derived from CD8+ T cells sorted from blood (inferred from file names), sampled from a patient given nivolumab and ipilimumab in sequence. The clonotype originates from a human donor with melanoma. The CDR3 DNA follows: TGTGCCAGCACCGTCAGCTCGGGTAGCACAGATACGCAGTATTTT. Residues: CASTVSSGSTDTQYF.